This T cell receptor beta chain is from a study of T cells in localized non-small cell lung cancer. Overall study results and limits: Adjacent lung was found to contain a median approximately 50 of the top 100 tumor clones.

In regard to this clone: The antigen is undetermined.

The method was immunoSEQ multiplex PCR; TCRdb's version includes in-frame clones alone and lacks a portion of them. The table has 2,500 to 3,000 clones, 25% to 30% seen once. Germline assignment: CDR1 MDHEN and CDR2 SYDVKM. CDR3 length: 14 amino acids. Trimming cost V 3 bases and J 3 bases, with 9 bases left between them. J is TRBJ1-5 and V is TRBV28; no clear D gene. Source: lung tumor tissue, taken before any cancer treatment. The clonotype was recovered from a woman aged 40 to 75 with stage III lung adenocarcinoma. The DNA of the CDR3 is TGTGCCAGCAGTTTGGCCGGGAACAATCAGCCCCAGCATTTT. Its protein is CASSLAGNNQPQHF.